A single sample gave rise to the 10 T cell receptor beta chains below, sequenced in a study of blood T cell repertoires in COVID-19 (dated by TCRdb to the early 2020s). Libraries came from the immunoSEQ multiplex PCR assay. This is the immuneACCESS table as TCRdb keeps it, with only in-frame sequences that have V and J called. A part of the clones is gone; compared with another copy, unresolved V genes explain less than half, and the rest is unexplained. The sample table records 100,000 to 120,000 clones; approximately 90% of these occur just once. The top ten clones comprise about 3.5% of the sample. The sequenced sample was peripheral blood. These receptors all stem from a woman in her fifties or sixties with acute or convalescent COVID-19.

A single count supports this clone. The V gene is TRBV6-5, the J gene TRBJ1-1; D unresolved. This CDR3 contains 13 residues. Germline loops: CDR1 MNHEY, CDR2 SVGAGI. Trimming removed 5 bases at V and 8 bases at J, with 15 bases between. As DNA, the CDR3 is TGTGCCAGCAGTAAACACGGGAGTCTAGAAGCTTTCTTT. It is translated as CASSKHGSLEAFF.

The chain links TRBV5-6 to TRBJ1-1, with a weak D call TRBD1 (5 bases). Germline CDR1 and CDR2: SGHDT and YYEEEE. This CDR3 has 14 amino acids. Deletions cut 1 base from V and 1 base from J, with 8 bases between. CDR3 DNA: TGTGCCAGCAGCTTGAACAGGAGGAACACTGAAGCTTTCTTT. Encoded protein: CASSLNRRNTEAFF. Filled out from reference TRBV5-6 and TRBJ1-1, the complete variable domain reads DAGVTQSPTHLIKTRGQQVTLRCSPKSGHDTVSWYQQALGQGPQFIFQYYEEEERQRGNFPDRFSGHQFPNYSSELNVNALLLGDSALYLCASSLNRRNTEAFFGQGTRLTVV.

The gene calls are TRBV12-3 or TRBV12-4 and TRBJ2-2; D not resolved. Trimming shortened V by 1 base and J by 9 bases, and 9 bases separated the two germline ends. This CDR3 spans 13 amino acids. CDR3 in amino acids: CASSLGLERELFF. The CDR3 DNA reads as TGTGCCAGCAGTTTAGGGCTAGAAAGGGAGCTGTTTTTT.

The chain is built from TRBV5-1 and TRBJ1-5, with D uncertain. Germline V gene data show CDR1 as SGHRS and CDR2 as YFSETQ. The CDR3 totals 14 residues. Trimming left V 0 bases short and J 7 bases short, with 11 bases between. For the CDR3, the DNA is TGCGCCAGCAGCTTGGGCCCACTGGGCCAGCCCCAGCATTTT. Protein product: CASSLGPLGQPQHF.

The V call is TRBV5-1, the J call TRBJ2-7, with 9 bases aligning to TRBD1. CDR3 length equals 15 residues. Unmatched junction bases numbered 7, after V lost 0 bases and J lost 6 bases. Looked up from germline, CDR1 is SGHRS and CDR2 is YFSETQ. For the CDR3, the DNA is TGCGCCAGCAGCTTGGATCCGGGACAGGGCATCGAGCAGTACTTC. Translation: CASSLDPGQGIEQYF.

The chain links TRBV10-3 to TRBJ1-3; D gene uncertain. V was trimmed by 7 bases and J by 2 bases, leaving 9 bases between them. Germline V lookup: CDR1 ENHRY, CDR2 SYGVKD. The CDR3 contains 13 residues. CDR3 residues: CAIKDMPGNTIYF. CDR3 DNA: TGTGCCATCAAAGACATGCCTGGAAACACCATATATTTT.

The chain is built from TRBV7-9 and TRBJ1-2, with 7 bases matching TRBD1. Germline lookup yields CDR1 SEHNR and CDR2 FQNEAQ (reference sequence). Trimming cost V 4 bases and J 3 bases; bases outside gene matches: 11. The CDR3 is made up of 16 amino acids. Written as DNA, the CDR3 is TGTGCCAGCAGCTCCGAGGACAGGCCCCAACACTATGGCTACACCTTC. Translating gives CASSSEDRPQHYGYTF.

For this clone: A junction end diverges from the germline sequence, so it may reflect a read error. The chain recombines TRBV7-8 with TRBJ2-3, with 7 bases matching TRBD1. This CDR3 has 14 amino acids. Germline values: CDR1 SGHVS, CDR2 FQNEAQ. CDR3 loop: CASTLQGSTDTQYF. In DNA, the CDR3 is TGTGCCAGCACCTTACAGGGGAGCACAGATACGCAGTATTTT. Variable domain in full (rest from reference TRBV7-8 and TRBJ2-3): GAGVSQSPRYKVAKRGQDVALRCDPISGHVSLFWYQQALGQGPEFLTYFQNEAQLDKSGLPSDRFFAERPEGSVSTLKIQRTQQEDSAVYLCASTLQGSTDTQYFGPGTRLTVL.

This clone has only a few counts. The rearrangement links TRBV27 to TRBJ1-5; 9 bases are shared with TRBD1. The CDR3 is 14 residues long. Germline V CDR1 and CDR2: MNHEY, SMNVEV (reference sequence). Unmatched junction bases numbered 9, after V lost 10 bases and J lost 5 bases. The CDR3 DNA sequence: TGTGCCACCCCGGGACAGGGATACTATCAGCCCCAGCATTTT. This translates into CATPGQGYYQPQHF.

The rearrangement joins TRBV19 to TRBJ1-3; D unresolved. This CDR3 has 16 residues. Germline values: CDR1 LNHDA, CDR2 SQIVND (reference sequence). V lost 0 bases and J 0 bases, leaving 9 bases between the germline ends. The CDR3 loop reads CASSIDGGSSGNTIYF. The CDR3 coding sequence is TGTGCCAGTAGTATAGACGGCGGAAGCTCTGGAAACACCATATATTTT.